This TCR beta chain was sequenced in a study of cytomegalovirus exposure and HLA in healthy donors. Study as a whole: The study placed less than 90% of its 350 to 450 genotyped donors in the Caucasian-associated ancestry cluster.

This donor's record omits CMV serostatus. The study's findings and limits: Overall, approximately 150 TCR beta chains were annotated as cytomegalovirus-associated. Presence/absence analysis assumed near-uniform sequencing depth across donors.

The PCR had 60 Vbeta and 13 Jbeta primers. Measured with immunoSEQ multiplex PCR; TCRdb has only the in-frame clones, and not every one. The table includes 55,000 to 65,000 clones, roughly four fifths detected once. CDR3 length equals 14 residues. Germline-derived CDR1 and CDR2 are SGHRS and YFSETQ. J was trimmed by 6 bases and V by 3 bases; bases with no gene match: 7. Notes on this clone: What it recognizes is unknown.

This receptor was identified in a human donor in good health. V and J are TRBV5-1 and TRBJ2-7, with TRBD1 identical over 9 bases. The sample consisted of PBMCs. In nucleotides, the CDR3 is TGCGCCAGCAGCTCGGGGGACAGGGTGATCGAGCAGTACTTC. Translated: CASSSGDRVIEQYF.